The 10 T cell receptor beta chains presented below share a single source sample, sequenced in a study of neoadjuvant anti-PD-1 for oral cavity cancer. Time point specified: after neoadjuvant nivolumab, at surgical resection. Profiled with immunoSEQ multiplex PCR; TCRdb holds only in-frame clones, not every one. The sample lists around 15,000 clones, roughly two fifths occurring once. The specimen was tumor tissue, collected after nivolumab (anti-PD-1) treatment. These receptors were collected from a person between 40 and 85 years old with oral cavity squamous cell carcinoma.

This clone has just a few counts. The rearrangement uses TRBV7-9 and TRBJ2-2; unclear D gene. This CDR3 region has 16 residues. The germline CDR1 and CDR2 sequences are SEHNR and FQNEAQ (reference sequence). Trimming left V 2 bases short and J 1 base short, with 11 bases between. CDR3 sequence reads: CASSLRRGLNTGELFF. The CDR3 DNA follows: TGTGCCAGCAGCTTACGTAGAGGATTGAACACCGGGGAGCTGTTTTTT.

The V call is TRBV6-5, the J call TRBJ2-3, with D tentatively TRBD2 (7 bases). The CDR3 consists of 15 residues. The germline V gene encodes CDR1 MNHEY and CDR2 SVGAGI. Trimming left V 8 bases short and J 5 bases short, with 20 bases between. CDR3 bases: TGTGCCAGCGGGGGACGGGGGGCCCTGGGAGATACGCAGTATTTT. Translated, it gives CASGGRGALGDTQYF.

This clone was detected only a few times. The chain uses TRBV25-1 and TRBJ1-2, with 8 nucleotides matching TRBD1. With 2 bases clipped from V and 5 bases from J, the junction kept 1 base outside the gene matches. Looked up from germline, CDR1 is MGHDK and CDR2 is SYGVNS. The CDR3 contains 13 residues. CDR3 bases: TGTGCCAGCAGTGAAAGACAGGGGTATGGCTACACCTTC. This encodes CASSERQGYGYTF.

The chain is built from TRBV9 and TRBJ1-2; D not certain. Germline CDR1 and CDR2: SGDLS and YYNGEE. The ends were cut back, 4 bases at V and 1 base at J, with 11 bases in the middle. The CDR3 loop spans 14 amino acids. CDR3 nucleotides: TGTGCCAGCAGCTCAGGTGGATTTAACTATGGCTACACCTTC. The encoded protein is CASSSGGFNYGYTF.

This chain uses TRBV7-6 with TRBJ1-1; maybe TRBD1 (5 bases). Germline lookup yields CDR1 SGHVS and CDR2 FNYEAQ. The V end was cut by 6 bases, the J end by 6 bases, with 8 bases between. There are 11 residues in the CDR3. The CDR3 DNA is TGTGCCAGCAGTGAAGGGGCTGAAGCTTTCTTT. Protein product: CASSEGAEAFF.

The rearrangement links TRBV5-1 to TRBJ2-3, with 7 positions matching TRBD2. Germline CDR1 SGHRS, CDR2 YFSETQ. V was pared by 5 bases and J by 0 bases, with 6 bases of the junction left unmatched. This CDR3 has 15 residues. CDR3: CASSPGLPSTDTQYF. The CDR3 bases are TGCGCCAGCAGTCCGGGACTACCGAGCACAGATACGCAGTATTTT.

The chain links TRBV6-6 to TRBJ1-1; 9 nucleotides align to TRBD1. CDR1 and CDR2 (germline): MNHNY, SVGAGI (reference sequence). The CDR3 is 16 amino acids. The V segment lost 4 bases and the J segment 0 bases; nucleotides outside the gene matches: 6. The CDR3 region is CASSSTTGGLNTEAFF. The CDR3 nucleotides read TGTGCCAGCAGTTCAACGACAGGGGGACTGAACACTGAAGCTTTCTTT.

This clone has a handful of counts. V and J are TRBV6-5 and TRBJ1-6; D unclear. V was shortened by 2 bases and J by 8 bases, with 7 bases between the two germline ends. This CDR3 contains 13 residues. Germline V gene data show CDR1 as MNHEY and CDR2 as SVGAGI. As DNA, the CDR3 is TGTGCCAGCAGTTACGGCAAGGATTCACCCCTCCACTTT. Protein: CASSYGKDSPLHF.

This clone has just a few counts. The rearrangement joins TRBV19 to TRBJ1-2; D unclear. The CDR3 extends over 16 amino acids. Germline V gene sequence: CDR1 LNHDA, CDR2 SQIVND (reference sequence). Trimming took 7 bases from V and 4 from J, leaving 22 bases between them. The CDR3 loop is CASTHGVASDLYGYTF. The DNA of the CDR3 is TGTGCCAGTACCCATGGGGTTGCGTCAGACCTCTATGGCTACACCTTC.

This clone is labeled as medium-sized (0.01 to 0.1%). The chain combines TRBV10-3 with TRBJ2-7; tentative D call: TRBD1 (6 bases). The CDR3 is made up of 14 amino acids. The germline V and J ends were trimmed by 2 bases and 4 bases, with 12 bases remaining between them. The germline CDR1 and CDR2 sequences are ENHRY and SYGVKD. The CDR3, as DNA: TGTGCCATCAGTGAGCCAAGAGGACAGTACGAGCAGTACTTC. Its protein is CAISEPRGQYEQYF.